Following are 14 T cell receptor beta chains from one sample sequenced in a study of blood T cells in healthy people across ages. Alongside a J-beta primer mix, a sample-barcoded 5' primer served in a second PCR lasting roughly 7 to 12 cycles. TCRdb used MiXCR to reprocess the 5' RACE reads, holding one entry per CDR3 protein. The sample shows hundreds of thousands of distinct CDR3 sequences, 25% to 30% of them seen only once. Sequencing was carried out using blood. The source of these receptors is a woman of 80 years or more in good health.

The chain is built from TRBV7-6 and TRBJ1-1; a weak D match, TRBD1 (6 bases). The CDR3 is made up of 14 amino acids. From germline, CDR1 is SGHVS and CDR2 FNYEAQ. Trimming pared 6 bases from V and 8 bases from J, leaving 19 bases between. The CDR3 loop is CASRLDSQFGEAFF. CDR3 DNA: TGTGCCAGCAGGCTGGACAGCCAGTTCGGGGAAGCTTTCTTT.

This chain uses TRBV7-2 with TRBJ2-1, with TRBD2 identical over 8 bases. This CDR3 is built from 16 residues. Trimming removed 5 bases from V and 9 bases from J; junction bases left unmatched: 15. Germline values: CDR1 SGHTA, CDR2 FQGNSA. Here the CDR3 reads CASSLSPGHGRVEQFF. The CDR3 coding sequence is TGTGCCAGCAGCCTAAGCCCGGGACACGGGAGGGTTGAGCAGTTCTTC.

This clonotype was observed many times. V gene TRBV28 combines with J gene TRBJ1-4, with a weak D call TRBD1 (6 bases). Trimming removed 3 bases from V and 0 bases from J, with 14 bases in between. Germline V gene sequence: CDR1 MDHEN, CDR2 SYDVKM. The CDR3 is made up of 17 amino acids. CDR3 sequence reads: CASSFHPGATTNEKLFF. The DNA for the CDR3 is TGTGCCAGCAGTTTCCACCCGGGGGCGACAACTAATGAAAAACTGTTTTTT.

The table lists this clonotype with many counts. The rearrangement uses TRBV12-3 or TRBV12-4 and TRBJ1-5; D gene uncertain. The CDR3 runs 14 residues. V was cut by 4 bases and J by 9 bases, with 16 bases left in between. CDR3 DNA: TGTGCCAGCAGTTCCCCCTCTCAAGGTTGGCCCCAGCATTTT. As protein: CASSSPSQGWPQHF.

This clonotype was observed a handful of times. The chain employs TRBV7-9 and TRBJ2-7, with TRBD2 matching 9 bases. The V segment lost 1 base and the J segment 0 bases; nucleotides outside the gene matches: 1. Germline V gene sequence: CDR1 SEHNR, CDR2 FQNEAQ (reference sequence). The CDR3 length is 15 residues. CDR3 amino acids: CASSLGGLASYEQYF. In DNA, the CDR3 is TGTGCCAGCAGCTTAGGGGGACTAGCCTCCTACGAGCAGTACTTC.

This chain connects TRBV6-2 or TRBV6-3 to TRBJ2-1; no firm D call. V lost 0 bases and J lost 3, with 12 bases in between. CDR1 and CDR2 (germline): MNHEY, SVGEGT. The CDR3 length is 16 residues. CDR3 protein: CASSYSTLGFYNEQFF. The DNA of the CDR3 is TGTGCCAGCAGTTACTCGACTCTGGGATTCTACAATGAGCAGTTCTTC.

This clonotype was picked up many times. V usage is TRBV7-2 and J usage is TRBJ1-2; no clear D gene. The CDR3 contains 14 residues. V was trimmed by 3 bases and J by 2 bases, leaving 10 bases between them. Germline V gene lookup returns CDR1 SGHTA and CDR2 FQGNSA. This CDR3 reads CASSFRASNYGYTF. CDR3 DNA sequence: TGTGCCAGCAGCTTCCGGGCGTCGAACTATGGCTACACCTTC.

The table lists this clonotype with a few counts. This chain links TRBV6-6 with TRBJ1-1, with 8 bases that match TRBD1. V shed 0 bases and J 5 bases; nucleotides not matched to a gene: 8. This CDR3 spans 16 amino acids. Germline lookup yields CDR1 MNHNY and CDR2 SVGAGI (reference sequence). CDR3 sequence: CASSYSRTGRRTEAFF. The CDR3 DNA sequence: TGTGCCAGCAGTTACTCCCGGACAGGGCGGAGGACTGAAGCTTTCTTT.

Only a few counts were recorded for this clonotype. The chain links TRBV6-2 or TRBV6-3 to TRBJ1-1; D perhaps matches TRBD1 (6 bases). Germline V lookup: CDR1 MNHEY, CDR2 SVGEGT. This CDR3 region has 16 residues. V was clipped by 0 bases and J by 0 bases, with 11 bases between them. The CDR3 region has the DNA TGTGCCAGCAGTTACTCGATGGGGGGCCTGAACACTGAAGCTTTCTTT. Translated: CASSYSMGGLNTEAFF.

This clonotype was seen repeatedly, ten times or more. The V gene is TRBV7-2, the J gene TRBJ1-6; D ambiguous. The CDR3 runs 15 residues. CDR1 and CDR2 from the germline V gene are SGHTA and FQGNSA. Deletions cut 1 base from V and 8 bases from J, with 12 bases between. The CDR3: CASSLEADPDSPLHF. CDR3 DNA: TGTGCCAGCAGCTTAGAGGCAGATCCCGATTCACCCCTCCACTTT.

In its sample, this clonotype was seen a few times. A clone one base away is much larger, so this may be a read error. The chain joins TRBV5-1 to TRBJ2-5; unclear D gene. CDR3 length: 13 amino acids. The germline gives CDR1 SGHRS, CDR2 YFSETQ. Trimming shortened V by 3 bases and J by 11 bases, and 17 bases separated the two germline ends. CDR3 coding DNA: TGCGCCAGCAGCTGGGGATACGAGAGTGAGCAGTACTTC. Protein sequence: CASSWGYESEQYF.

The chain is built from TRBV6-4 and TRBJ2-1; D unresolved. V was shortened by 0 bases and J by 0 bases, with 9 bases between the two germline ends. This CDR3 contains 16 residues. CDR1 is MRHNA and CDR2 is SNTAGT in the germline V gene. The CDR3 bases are TGTGCCAGCAGTGACTCGTGTAGTAGCTCCTACAATGAGCAGTTCTTC. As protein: CASSDSCSSSYNEQFF.

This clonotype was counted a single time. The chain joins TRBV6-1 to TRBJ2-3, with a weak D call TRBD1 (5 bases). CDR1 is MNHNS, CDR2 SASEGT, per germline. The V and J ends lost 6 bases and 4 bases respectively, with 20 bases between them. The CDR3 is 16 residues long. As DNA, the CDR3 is TGTGCCAGCAGAGTTAATCGGGTCAGGGTAGCAGATACGCAGTATTTT. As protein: CASRVNRVRVADTQYF.

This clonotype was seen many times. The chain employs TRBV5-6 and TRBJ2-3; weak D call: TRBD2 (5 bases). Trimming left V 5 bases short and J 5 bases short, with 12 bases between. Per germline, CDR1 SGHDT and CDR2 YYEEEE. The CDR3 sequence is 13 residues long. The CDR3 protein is CASSKRTLDTQYF. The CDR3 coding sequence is TGTGCCAGCAGTAAGCGGACCCTAGATACGCAGTATTTT.